At least ten counts were recorded for the clone carrying this T cell receptor beta chain. Its antigen is not known. TCR beta VDJ and CDR3 profiling used genomic DNA as template. TCRdb fed the reads into MiXCR, producing one record per CDR3 protein. The table has 160,000 or so distinct CDR3 sequences, approximately 44% seen once. V gave up 0 bases and J gave up 3 bases, with 9 bases separating them. This CDR3 comprises 15 residues. From germline, CDR1 is LGHNA and CDR2 YNFKEQ. The data are from a study of CD8+CD57+ T cells in acquired aplastic anemia. In the study overall: An average of approximately 3.4 ug of DNA was obtained from sorted CD4+ and CD8+ cells.

Patients sequenced had flow cytometry evidence of CD8+CD57+ cell expansion. Patients were treatment-naive when blood was sampled. Findings and limits, study-wide: A set of some 28 CD8+ CDR3 sequences was shared between patients and controls, and these sequences appeared highly expressed in patients. Patient and control CD8+ Simpson's diversity was not significantly different.

The specimen sequenced was sorted CD4+, CD8+, or CD8+CD57+ T cells (not recorded which) from PBMCs. The chain couples TRBV4-2 to TRBJ2-1; D is undetermined. The sequence was obtained from a human donor with aplastic anemia. CDR3 amino acids: CASSQEAQNYNEQFF. CDR3 in DNA: TGTGCCAGCAGCCAAGAAGCTCAAAACTACAATGAGCAGTTCTTC.